The clone carrying this T cell receptor (beta chain) was recorded a few times. The data were taken from a study of CD8 T cells in ankylosing spondylitis. V lost 1 base and J lost 3, with 4 bases in between. Germline V lookup: CDR1 GTSNPN, CDR2 SVGIG (reference sequence). The CDR3 loop spans 11 amino acids. In TCRdb, the 5' RACE reads were re-called with MiXCR into one record per CDR3 protein. Of around 180,000 distinct CDR3 sequences in the sample, 10% to 15% were seen once. V usage is TRBV30 and J usage is TRBJ2-7; no clear D gene. The TCR sequence derives from a female donor with ankylosing spondylitis or in good health (not recorded which). The sequenced sample was blood, either unsorted or a sorted T cell fraction (not recorded which). In DNA form, the CDR3 reads TGTGCCTGGAGTGGTAACTACGAGCAGTACTTC. Translated: CAWSGNYEQYF.